These 3 T cell receptor beta chains were all obtained from the same sample, sequenced in a study of identical twins. TCRdb used MiXCR to reprocess the 5' RACE reads, holding one entry per CDR3 protein. The table lists 510,000 or so distinct CDR3 sequences, roughly 15% of them singletons. In addition, the sample was reused for a study of yellow fever vaccine responses in identical twins.

What was sequenced was CD4+ T cells sorted from blood. The receptors were sampled from a woman between 18 and 30 years old in good health.

The V and J genes are TRBV12-3 or TRBV12-4 and TRBJ2-7; 10 bases fit TRBD1. The trim removed 6 bases at V and 2 bases at J, leaving 7 bases unmatched. The CDR3 sequence is 15 residues long. CDR3 bases: TGTGCCAGCAGGGGCGGGGGGACAGGGGCCTACGAGCAGTACTTC. This encodes CASRGGGTGAYEQYF.

The sample holds a few counts of this clonotype. The V and J genes are TRBV27 and TRBJ2-1; a possible D gene is TRBD2 (6 bases). Germline values: CDR1 MNHEY, CDR2 SMNVEV (reference sequence). The CDR3 is made up of 15 amino acids. V was trimmed by 8 bases and J by 0 bases, leaving 14 bases between them. The CDR3 DNA reads as TGTGCCAGCGGGAGGAGCGGAAGCTCCTACAATGAGCAGTTCTTC. This encodes CASGRSGSSYNEQFF.

V is TRBV7-9 and J is TRBJ2-5, with D uncertain. Deletions cut 5 bases from V and 5 bases from J, with 12 bases between. The CDR3 loop spans 13 amino acids. Germline V gene sequence: CDR1 SEHNR, CDR2 FQNEAQ (reference sequence). Here the CDR3 reads CASSPDPVETQYF. In DNA, the CDR3 is TGTGCCAGCAGCCCCGACCCAGTGGAGACCCAGTACTTC.